Each of the 30 T cell receptor beta chains below was sequenced from the same sample in a study of T cell changes during pregnancy in multiple sclerosis (dated by TCRdb to the late 2010s). Library prep was done by the immunoSEQ multiplex PCR assay. TCRdb obtained this table from immuneACCESS and retained in-frame rearrangements with V and J assigned. These tables miss some clones; where compared with another copy, unresolved V genes account for less than half of the shortfall, and the remainder is unexplained. Counted in this sample were roughly 16,000 clones; roughly 86% of them appeared once. Roughly 13% of the sample is held by the ten biggest clonotypes. The sample consisted of CD8+ T cells from peripheral blood mononuclear cells, taken after pregnancy. Receptor source: a female donor in good health, enrolled as a control in a pregnancy study.

The genes are TRBV11-2 and TRBJ2-7; D perhaps matches TRBD2 (6 bases). Trimming pared 3 bases from V and 0 bases from J, leaving 9 bases between. CDR1 is SGHAT and CDR2 is FQNNGV in the germline V gene. The CDR3 length is 14 residues. CDR3 DNA: TGTGCCAGCAGCTTGGAGGGTACCTCCTACGAGCAGTACTTC. This translates into CASSLEGTSYEQYF.

This chain uses TRBV7-8 with TRBJ2-3; D ambiguous. The V end was cut by 2 bases, the J end by 2 bases, with 11 bases between. Per the germline V gene, CDR1 is SGHVS and CDR2 is FQNEAQ. CDR3 length: 15 residues. The CDR3 region is CASSLTAGNTDTQYF. CDR3 DNA sequence: TGTGCCAGCAGCTTAACGGCAGGAAACACAGATACGCAGTATTTT.

The chain recombines TRBV19 with TRBJ2-7, with no clear D. Trimming pared 5 bases from V and 2 bases from J, leaving 13 bases between. Germline V CDR1 and CDR2: LNHDA, SQIVND (reference sequence). The CDR3 totals 14 residues. The CDR3 DNA sequence: TGTGCCAGTAGTCCGAGCCGGGTTCCCTACGAGCAGTACTTC. Translating it yields CASSPSRVPYEQYF. Full variable domain (missing parts from reference TRBV19 and TRBJ2-7): DGGITQSPKYLFRKEGQNVTLSCEQNLNHDAMYWYRQDPGQGLRLIYYSQIVNDFQKGDIAEGYSVSREKKESFPLTVTSAQKNPTAFYLCASSPSRVPYEQYFGPGTRLTVT.

The chain employs TRBV4-2 and TRBJ2-7; 11 nucleotides align to TRBD2. Germline V lookup: CDR1 LGHNA, CDR2 YNFKEQ. The junction had 2 bases not matched to a gene; V was cut back by 0 bases and J by 1 base. The CDR3 is 16 residues long. CDR3 nucleotides: TGTGCCAGCAGCCAAGAGACTAGCGGGGAATCCTACGAGCAGTACTTC. Protein: CASSQETSGESYEQYF.

This rearrangement joins TRBV6-5 to TRBJ2-7, with a weak D call TRBD1 (6 bases). The germline gives CDR1 MNHEY, CDR2 SVGAGI. CDR3 length: 14 residues. Trimming took 4 bases from V and 0 from J, leaving 10 bases between them. CDR3 sequence reads: CASSLGAFSYEQYF. The CDR3 DNA follows: TGTGCCAGCAGTTTGGGGGCGTTCTCCTACGAGCAGTACTTC.

The chain joins TRBV4-1 to TRBJ1-1, with D tentatively TRBD1 (6 bases). Trimming shortened V by 1 base and J by 2 bases, and 8 bases separated the two germline ends. The V gene's germline CDR1 is MGHRA and CDR2 YSYEKL. The CDR3 has 14 residues. This CDR3 is CASSQVGGNTEAFF. As DNA, the CDR3 is TGCGCCAGCAGCCAAGTAGGGGGTAACACTGAAGCTTTCTTT.

The V gene is TRBV5-6, the J gene TRBJ2-7; D is perhaps TRBD2 (6 bases). The germline V gene encodes CDR1 SGHDT and CDR2 YYEEEE. The CDR3 sequence is 15 residues long. Between the trimmed V and J ends, which lost 4 bases and 5 bases, there was a span of 19 bases. DNA for the CDR3: TGTGCCAGCAGCGATACGACTAGGGGCCCGGACGAGCAGTACTTC. Amino acid sequence: CASSDTTRGPDEQYF.

The chain recombines TRBV30 with TRBJ1-3; TRBD1 is a possible D gene (5 bases). Germline lookup yields CDR1 GTSNPN and CDR2 SVGIG (reference sequence). There are 15 residues in the CDR3. V lost 0 bases, J lost 2 bases, and 11 bases lay in between. The CDR3 is CAWSVGGAPGNTIYF. In DNA form, the CDR3 reads TGTGCCTGGAGTGTTGGAGGGGCACCTGGAAACACCATATATTTT. Full variable domain (missing parts from reference TRBV30 and TRBJ1-3): SQTIHQWPATLVQPVGSPLSLECTVEGTSNPNLYWYRQAAGRGLQLLFYSVGIGQISSEVPQNLSASRPQDRQFILSSKKLLLSDSGFYLCAWSVGGAPGNTIYFGEGSWLTVV.

The chain uses TRBV27 and TRBJ2-7; D might be TRBD1 (5 bases). This CDR3 spans 14 amino acids. Trimming took off 6 bases at V and 6 bases at J, with 18 bases between the two ends. Germline V gene sequence: CDR1 MNHEY, CDR2 SMNVEV (reference sequence). The chain's CDR3 is CASSLAGWAGEQYF. The CDR3 region has the DNA TGTGCCAGCAGCTTGGCAGGGTGGGCTGGCGAGCAGTACTTC.

Only one count was recorded for this clone. The gene calls are TRBV4-2 and TRBJ2-1, with D possibly being TRBD2 (6 bases). V was shortened by 0 bases and J by 2 bases, with 11 bases between the two germline ends. The germline CDR1 and CDR2 sequences are LGHNA and YNFKEQ. The CDR3 extends over 16 amino acids. The CDR3 here is CASSQDYGGAYNEQFF. DNA of the CDR3: TGTGCCAGCAGCCAAGATTATGGCGGGGCCTACAATGAGCAGTTCTTC.

The V gene is TRBV5-4, the J gene TRBJ1-1; D is perhaps TRBD1 (5 bases). CDR1 and CDR2 from the germline V gene are SGHNT and YYREEE (reference sequence). Trimming pared 4 bases from V and 6 bases from J, leaving 10 bases between. CDR3 length: 12 amino acids. The CDR3 is CASSQGQPEAFF. The CDR3 nucleotides read TGTGCCAGCAGCCAAGGACAACCTGAAGCTTTCTTT. The whole variable domain, filled in from reference TRBV5-4 and TRBJ1-1, reads ETGVTQSPTHLIKTRGQQVTLRCSSQSGHNTVSWYQQALGQGPQFIFQYYREEENGRGNFPPRFSGLQFPNYSSELNVNALELDDSALYLCASSQGQPEAFFGQGTRLTVV.

V gene TRBV21-1 combines with J gene TRBJ2-7; the table's D gene call, TRBD1, was not cross checked with the DNA. TRBV21-1 is reported as a pseudogene. The CDR3 extends over 15 amino acids. The CDR3 sequence: CASSIRDRVLYEQYF. The CDR3 region has the DNA TGTGCCAGCAGCATAAGGGACAGGGTTCTCTACGAGCAGTACTTC.

The chain is built from TRBV7-9 and TRBJ1-3; possible D gene TRBD1, 6 bases. The V gene's germline CDR1 is SEHNR and CDR2 FQNEAQ (reference sequence). The CDR3 has 18 residues. V lost 4 bases and J 2 bases, leaving 21 bases between the germline ends. The CDR3 DNA sequence: TGTGCCAGCAGCTCTTCTTTAAGCCCAGGGGCCGCTGGAAACACCATATATTTT. Protein product: CASSSSLSPGAAGNTIYF.

V is TRBV27 and J is TRBJ2-7; TRBD1 aligns across 7 bases. After removal of 2 bases from V and 4 bases from J, the junction contained 2 bases not matched to a gene. Germline values: CDR1 MNHEY, CDR2 SMNVEV (reference sequence). The length of the CDR3 is 13 residues. The CDR3 reads CASSLGTVYEQYF. For the CDR3, the DNA is TGTGCCAGCAGTTTAGGGACAGTGTACGAGCAGTACTTC.

The chain joins TRBV10-3 to TRBJ2-7; TRBD2 might be the D (5 bases). CDR3 length: 16 residues. Trimming stripped 0 bases from V and 2 bases from J, with 14 bases between. In germline, CDR1 is ENHRY, CDR2 SYGVKD. CDR3 nucleotide sequence: TGTGCCATCAGTGAGTCAGAGGGCTTGGAGCCCTACGAGCAGTACTTC. Residues: CAISESEGLEPYEQYF.

This sequence joins TRBV28 and TRBJ1-5; TRBD1 aligns across 7 bases. CDR1 and CDR2 (germline): MDHEN, SYDVKM. The ends lost 6 bases at V and 0 bases at J; junction bases unmatched: 5. CDR3 length: 15 residues. CDR3 residues: CASRSGTVSNQPQHF. As DNA, the CDR3 is TGTGCCAGCAGATCCGGGACAGTTAGCAATCAGCCCCAGCATTTT.

V and J are TRBV6-5 and TRBJ2-5; 7 positions match TRBD2. This CDR3 has 15 amino acids. J gave up 5 bases and V 4 bases, and 10 bases lay outside the gene matches. Germline CDR1 and CDR2: MNHEY and SVGAGI. In DNA, the CDR3 is TGTGCCAGCAGTTCCTCCCCGGGACTATGGGAGACCCAGTACTTC. Translated, it gives CASSSSPGLWETQYF.

This chain connects TRBV9 to TRBJ2-7, with TRBD1 matching 7 bases. Looked up from germline, CDR1 is SGDLS and CDR2 is YYNGEE. This CDR3 is 14 amino acids long. The ends lost 0 bases at V and 2 bases at J; junction bases unmatched: 2. The CDR3 reads CASSVGGTAYEQYF. In DNA, the CDR3 is TGTGCCAGCAGCGTAGGGGGGACAGCCTACGAGCAGTACTTC. The full variable domain, rest sourced from reference TRBV9 and TRBJ2-7, is DSGVTQTPKHLITATGQRVTLRCSPRSGDLSVYWYQQSLDQGLQFLIQYYNGEERAKGNILERFSAQQFPDLHSELNLSSLELGDSALYFCASSVGGTAYEQYFGPGTRLTVT.

The genes are TRBV6-1 and TRBJ2-7, with TRBD1 matching 7 bases. There are 14 residues in the CDR3. CDR1 and CDR2 (germline): MNHNS, SASEGT. The J segment lost 2 bases and the V segment lost 6 bases, leaving 7 bases of the junction unmatched. CDR3 loop: CASSQRGQAYEQYF. Written as DNA, the CDR3 is TGTGCCAGCAGCCAAAGGGGGCAGGCCTACGAGCAGTACTTC.

The rearrangement links TRBV6-1 to TRBJ2-1; 7 nucleotides agree with TRBD2. J lost 3 bases, V lost 6 bases, and 8 bases had no gene match. This CDR3 is built from 15 residues. CDR1 and CDR2 from the germline V gene are MNHNS and SASEGT. CDR3 nucleotide sequence: TGTGCCAGCAGCCGACTAGCAGAGAACTACAATGAGCAGTTCTTC. As protein: CASSRLAENYNEQFF.

The chain carries TRBV27 and TRBJ2-3; the match to TRBD2 covers 9 bases. The CDR3 contains 17 residues. CDR1 is MNHEY, CDR2 SMNVEV, per germline (reference sequence). V lost 5 bases and J lost 2; bases outside the gene matches: 11. CDR3: CASSLSSQRGATDTQYF. As DNA, the CDR3 is TGTGCCAGCAGTCTGTCCTCGCAGCGGGGGGCCACAGATACGCAGTATTTT.

The gene calls are TRBV19 and TRBJ2-2; 9 positions match TRBD1. Losses at the gene ends were 7 bases for V and 6 bases for J; bases not matched to a gene: 6. CDR1 is LNHDA, CDR2 SQIVND, per germline (reference sequence). The CDR3 loop spans 14 amino acids. CDR3 bases: TGTGCCAGTATGGTGGACAGGGGCGCCGGGGAGCTGTTTTTT. Protein sequence: CASMVDRGAGELFF.

This sequence joins TRBV5-6 and TRBJ2-7; 10 bases align to TRBD1. With 2 bases clipped from V and 2 bases from J, the junction kept 1 base outside the gene matches. The CDR3 totals 14 residues. Germline V lookup: CDR1 SGHDT, CDR2 YYEEEE. The chain's CDR3 is CASSFGTGAYEQYF. For the CDR3, the DNA is TGTGCCAGCAGCTTCGGGACAGGGGCCTACGAGCAGTACTTC. The full variable domain, its missing parts supplied by reference TRBV5-6 and TRBJ2-7, is DAGVTQSPTHLIKTRGQQVTLRCSPKSGHDTVSWYQQALGQGPQFIFQYYEEEERQRGNFPDRFSGHQFPNYSSELNVNALLLGDSALYLCASSFGTGAYEQYFGPGTRLTVT.

The chain has TRBV7-9 and TRBJ1-1; a possible D gene is TRBD1 (5 bases). The germline gives CDR1 SEHNR, CDR2 FQNEAQ (reference sequence). This CDR3 comprises 15 residues. V lost 5 bases and J 6 bases, leaving 19 bases between the germline ends. CDR3 amino acids: CASSPPGGSPPEAFF. For the CDR3, the DNA is TGTGCCAGCAGCCCCCCGGGGGGTTCGCCTCCTGAAGCTTTCTTT.

This rearrangement joins TRBV9 to TRBJ1-1; D gene ambiguous. The ends were cut back, 3 bases at V and 7 bases at J, with 10 bases in the middle. The CDR3 contains 12 residues. Germline CDR1 is SGDLS and CDR2 is YYNGEE. The CDR3 region is CASSAVYGEAFF. CDR3 nucleotides: TGTGCCAGCAGCGCAGTGTATGGTGAAGCTTTCTTT.

V gene TRBV19 combines with J gene TRBJ2-3; 8 bases are shared with TRBD1. Germline CDR1 reads LNHDA; CDR2 reads SQIVND (reference sequence). V was pared by 5 bases and J by 2 bases, with 6 bases of the junction left unmatched. This CDR3 contains 15 residues. The CDR3 sequence: CASSPGTGFTDTQYF. The DNA of the CDR3 is TGTGCCAGTAGTCCCGGGACAGGCTTCACAGATACGCAGTATTTT.

CDR3 DNA sequence: TGTGCCTTAAGTCGGGGAGGGCCGGGCGAGCAGTACTTC. This gives the protein CALSRGGPGEQYF. The genes are TRBV2 and TRBJ2-7; 7 bases match TRBD2. After removal of 11 bases from V and 6 bases from J, the junction contained 13 bases not matched to a gene. The CDR3 length is 13 residues. Germline V lookup: CDR1 SNHLY, CDR2 FYNNEI.

J is TRBJ2-2 and V is TRBV27, with TRBD2 identical over 12 bases. The CDR3 consists of 15 residues. V was pared by 8 bases and J by 7 bases, with 8 bases of the junction left unmatched. Germline V gene data show CDR1 as MNHEY and CDR2 as SMNVEV (reference sequence). This CDR3 reads CASSPSGGAVGELFF. CDR3 bases: TGTGCCAGCTCTCCTAGCGGGGGGGCAGTCGGGGAGCTGTTTTTT.

The rearrangement links TRBV30 to TRBJ2-5; 7 nucleotides line up with TRBD1. The J segment lost 5 bases and the V segment lost 5 bases, leaving 8 bases of the junction unmatched. CDR3 length equals 13 residues. Looked up from germline, CDR1 is GTSNPN and CDR2 is SVGIG (reference sequence). The CDR3 DNA follows: TGTGCCTGGTCGACAGGGCTGGAGGAGACCCAGTACTTC. Residues: CAWSTGLEETQYF.

This chain links TRBV29-1 with TRBJ2-1; 9 nucleotides match TRBD2. CDR1 and CDR2 from the germline V gene are SQVTM and ANQGSEA. The CDR3 consists of 14 residues. The V gene end was trimmed by 3 bases and the J gene end by 4 bases; junction bases not matched to a gene: 4. CDR3 region: CSVERGGDYNEQFF. The CDR3 DNA follows: TGCAGCGTTGAGCGGGGGGGAGATTACAATGAGCAGTTCTTC.